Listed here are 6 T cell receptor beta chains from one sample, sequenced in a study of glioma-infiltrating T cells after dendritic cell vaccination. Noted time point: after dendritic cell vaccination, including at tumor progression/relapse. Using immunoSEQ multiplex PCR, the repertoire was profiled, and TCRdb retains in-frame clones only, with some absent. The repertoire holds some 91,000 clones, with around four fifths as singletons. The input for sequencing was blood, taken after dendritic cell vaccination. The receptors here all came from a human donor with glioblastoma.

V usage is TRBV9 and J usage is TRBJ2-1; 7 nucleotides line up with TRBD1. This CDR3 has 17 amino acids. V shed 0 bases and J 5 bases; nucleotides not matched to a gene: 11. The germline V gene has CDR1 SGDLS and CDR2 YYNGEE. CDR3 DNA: TGTGCCAGCAGCGTAGTCCCGACAGGGTGGGATGACAATGAGCAGTTCTTC. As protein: CASSVVPTGWDDNEQFF.

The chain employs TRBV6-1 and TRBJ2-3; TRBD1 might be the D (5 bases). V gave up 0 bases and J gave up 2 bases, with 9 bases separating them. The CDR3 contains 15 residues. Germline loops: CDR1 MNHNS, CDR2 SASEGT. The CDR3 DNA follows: TGTGCCAGCAGTGAAGCGACCGGACACACAGATACGCAGTATTTT. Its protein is CASSEATGHTDTQYF.

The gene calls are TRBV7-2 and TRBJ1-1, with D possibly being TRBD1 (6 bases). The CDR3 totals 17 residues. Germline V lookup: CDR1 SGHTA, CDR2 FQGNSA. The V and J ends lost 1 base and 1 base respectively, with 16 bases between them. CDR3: CASSLEQGYAQNTEAFF. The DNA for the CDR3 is TGTGCCAGCAGCTTAGAACAGGGCTACGCCCAGAACACTGAAGCTTTCTTT.

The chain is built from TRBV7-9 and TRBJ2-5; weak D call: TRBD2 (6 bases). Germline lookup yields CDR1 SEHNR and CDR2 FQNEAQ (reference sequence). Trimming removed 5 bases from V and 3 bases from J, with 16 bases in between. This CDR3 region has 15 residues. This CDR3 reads CASSRLVSEKETQYF. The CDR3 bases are TGTGCCAGCAGCCGACTAGTTAGTGAGAAAGAGACCCAGTACTTC.

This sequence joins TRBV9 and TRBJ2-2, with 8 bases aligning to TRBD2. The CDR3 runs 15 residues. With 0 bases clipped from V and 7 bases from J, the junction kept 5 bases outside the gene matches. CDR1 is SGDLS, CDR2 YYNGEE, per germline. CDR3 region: CASSVAGTRGGELFF. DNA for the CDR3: TGTGCCAGCAGCGTAGCTGGGACTAGAGGCGGGGAGCTGTTTTTT. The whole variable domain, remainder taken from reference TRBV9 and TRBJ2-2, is DSGVTQTPKHLITATGQRVTLRCSPRSGDLSVYWYQQSLDQGLQFLIQYYNGEERAKGNILERFSAQQFPDLHSELNLSSLELGDSALYFCASSVAGTRGGELFFGEGSRLTVL.

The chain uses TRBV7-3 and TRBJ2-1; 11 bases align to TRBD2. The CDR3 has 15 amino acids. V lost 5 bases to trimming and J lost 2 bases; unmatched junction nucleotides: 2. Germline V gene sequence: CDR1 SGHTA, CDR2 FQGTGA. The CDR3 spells CASSPTSGTYNEQFF. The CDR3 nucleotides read TGTGCCAGCAGCCCGACTAGCGGGACCTACAATGAGCAGTTCTTC.